This T cell receptor (beta chain) was obtained from a study of blood T cell repertoires in COVID-19 (dated by TCRdb to the early 2020s). Regarding the research as a whole: Samples from collaborators originated in the United States, Italy and Spain and spanned both the acute and convalescent phases of COVID-19. Where available, HLA class I and class II types were taken from metadata supplied by the sample provider and were not determined by assay-based typing. The prospective study material was composed of cDNA or gDNA derived from T cells, B-cell-depleted T cells, or PBMCs. A freely available public database, intended as a resource for researchers studying the immune response to SARS-CoV-2, is where the repertoires were released. The sample metadata nearly always contained a de-identified subject ID, COVID-19 status, age in years and sex. Samples came from the ongoing ImmuneRACE study (first 160 participants) plus 1,254 subjects from 6 global collaborators. The dataset comprised deeply sampled blood TCRbeta repertoires from subjects exposed to, actively infected with, or recovered from COVID-19. Study-wide conclusions, independent of this receptor: The amount of clinical and demographic metadata varied by source and participant and was provided uncurated.

Remarks on this clone: What antigen it recognizes has not been identified. The input lacks base qualities; no much larger clone sits a single base away.

Whole blood was collected in K2EDTA tubes by collaborating institutions according to the institutions' own protocols. For TCRbeta analysis, collaborator samples were shipped as frozen whole blood, as isolated PBMCs, or as DNA extracted from either sample type. The immunoSEQ Assay, a bias-controlled multiplex PCR, was used to amplify TCRbeta CDR3 regions from genomic DNA. The original methods were these. Within the assay, amplification of reference gene primers was used to estimate how many nucleated cells each sample contained. To quantify the absolute abundance of each unique TCRbeta CDR3 rearrangement, sequence reads were collapsed and filtered. For each sample, productive Simpson clonality was calculated as the square root of Simpson's diversity index across productive rearrangements. The immuneACCESS repertoire file appears here via TCRdb, limited to in-frame rearrangements. These files lack a portion of the clones; in checked studies, under half of the deficit traces to unresolved V genes, and the cause of the others is not known. That table is the source of V, J and clone size, and D and trimming were worked out from the DNA. Recorded for this sample are roughly 57,000 clones; 80% to 95% of them occurred a single time. The ten top clones hold roughly 15% of the sample.

CDR1 and CDR2, per the germline V gene (reference sequence), are GTSNPN and SVGIG. The CDR3, cysteine through phenylalanine, is 15 amino acids long. The read is trimmed to its CDR3 DNA, 45 bases read in frame from base 1. V is cut back by 5 bases and J by 0 bases, with 6 bases in the junction unmatched. The clonotype originates from a man older than 75 with acute or convalescent COVID-19. This chain joins TRBV30 to TRBJ2-7; TRBD1 lines up with 11 middle nucleotides. The sequencing sample was made of peripheral blood. This receptor carries the CDR3 CAWGGTGGSSYEQYF. The DNA sequence is TGTGCCTGGGGGGGGACAGGGGGAAGCTCCTACGAGCAGTACTTC.